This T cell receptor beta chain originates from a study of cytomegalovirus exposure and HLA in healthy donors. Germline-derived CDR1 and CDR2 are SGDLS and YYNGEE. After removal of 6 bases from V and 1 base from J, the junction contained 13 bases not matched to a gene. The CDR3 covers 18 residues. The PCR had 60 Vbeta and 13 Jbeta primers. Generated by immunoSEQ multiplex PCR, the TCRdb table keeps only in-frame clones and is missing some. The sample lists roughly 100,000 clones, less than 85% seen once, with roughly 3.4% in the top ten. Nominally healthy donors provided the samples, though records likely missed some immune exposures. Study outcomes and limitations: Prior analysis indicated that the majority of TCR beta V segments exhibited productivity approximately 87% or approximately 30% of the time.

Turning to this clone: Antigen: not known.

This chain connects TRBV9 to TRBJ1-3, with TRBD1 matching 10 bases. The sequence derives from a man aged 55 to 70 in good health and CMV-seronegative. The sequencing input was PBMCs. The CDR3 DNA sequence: TGTGCCAGCACAAAATCGGGCGGACAGGGGGTATCTGGAAACACCATATATTTT. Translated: CASTKSGGQGVSGNTIYF.